The clone carrying this T cell receptor (beta chain) appeared a few times. The data belong to a study of shared clonotypes between healthy human individuals. CDR3 length equals 15 residues. Looked up from germline, CDR1 is ENHRY and CDR2 is SYGVKD. V shed 2 bases, J shed 8 bases, and the junction held 7 bases outside the gene matches. Participating donors were healthy, HIV-negative adults free of recent acute infections or vaccinations. Researchers reported that CD8 memory united CD45RO+ cells with CCR7-negative CD45RA+ TemRA cells. Replicate PCRs from sorted subsets contained roughly 200 ng DNA, which is tens of thousands of T cell genomes. Profiled with immunoSEQ multiplex PCR; TCRdb holds only in-frame clones, not every one. The data show 85,000 to 100,000 clones, with over 60% seen just once and about 50% held by the top ten.

The chain uses TRBV10-3 and TRBJ2-4; 9 bases line up with TRBD2. What was sequenced was memory CD8+ T cells sorted from blood. Subset given: CD45RO+ cells pooled with CCR7-negative TemRA cells. This clonotype originated in a man aged 30 to 45 in good health. CDR3 region: CAISEPTSGSYIQYF. The CDR3 DNA follows: TGTGCCATCAGTGAGCCAACTAGCGGGTCTTACATTCAGTACTTC.